The 20 T cell receptor beta chains given below trace back to one sample, sequenced in a study of blood T cell repertoires in COVID-19. Clones were sequenced by immunoSEQ multiplex PCR, and TCRdb holds only the in-frame ones, with some missing. The sample lists 35,000 to 50,000 clones; about 88% were seen once. Material for sequencing was peripheral blood. Receptor source: a human donor in a cohort sampled during active COVID-19.

The genes are TRBV13 and TRBJ2-2, with D maybe TRBD2 (5 bases). The germline CDR1 and CDR2 sequences are PRHDT and FYEKMQ (reference sequence). Trimming stripped 0 bases from V and 7 bases from J, with 6 bases between. The CDR3 has 13 residues. CDR3 nucleotide sequence: TGTGCCAGCAGCTTAGGCCGGGGCGGGGAGCTGTTTTTT. This encodes CASSLGRGGELFF.

The CDR3 here is CASSLPGPQYF. The CDR3 DNA reads as TGTGCCAGCAGCTTACCAGGTCCGCAGTATTTT. The V call is TRBV11-2, the J call TRBJ2-3; D is unclear. Germline values: CDR1 SGHAT, CDR2 FQNNGV. The CDR3 is 11 residues long. Trimming pared 2 bases from V and 10 bases from J, leaving 7 bases between.

The V gene is TRBV2, the J gene TRBJ2-5; the D gene is possibly TRBD2 (6 bases). Between the trimmed V and J ends, which lost 6 bases and 5 bases, there was a span of 16 bases. The germline gives CDR1 SNHLY, CDR2 FYNNEI. The CDR3 totals 14 residues. In nucleotides, the CDR3 is TGTGCCAGCAGGCCGGGACTGGGAGTGGAGACCCAGTACTTC. It codes for CASRPGLGVETQYF.

The chain joins TRBV28 to TRBJ1-1, with D possibly being TRBD1 (6 bases). The CDR3 runs to 15 residues. The germline V gene encodes CDR1 MDHEN and CDR2 SYDVKM. V lost 3 bases, J lost 9 bases, and 20 bases lay in between. CDR3 DNA: TGTGCCAGCAGTTTCTTAGACCGGACAGAGCGACAAGCTTTCTTT. Protein product: CASSFLDRTERQAFF.

The rearrangement links TRBV19 to TRBJ2-7, with a tentative D call TRBD1 (5 bases). The CDR3 covers 15 residues. The V end was cut by 5 bases, the J end by 5 bases, with 19 bases between. Per germline, CDR1 LNHDA and CDR2 SQIVND (reference sequence). The chain's CDR3 is CASSQSQVGPDEQYF. The CDR3 DNA follows: TGTGCCAGTAGTCAGTCACAGGTCGGGCCAGACGAGCAGTACTTC.

This CDR3 is CASSIRTGSSNAGELFF. The CDR3 nucleotides read TGTGCCAGCAGTATTAGGACAGGGTCCTCTAATGCCGGGGAGCTGTTTTTT. The chain has TRBV28 and TRBJ2-2; 8 bases agree with TRBD1. V dropped 5 bases and J dropped 6; count of bases not matched to a gene: 14. CDR3 length: 17 residues. Looked up from germline, CDR1 is MDHEN and CDR2 is SYDVKM.

The J gene is TRBJ2-7, the V gene TRBV5-6; TRBD1 is a possible D gene (5 bases). This CDR3 spans 15 amino acids. CDR1 is SGHDT, CDR2 YYEEEE, per germline. V lost 4 bases and J lost 2, with 16 bases in between. Written as DNA, the CDR3 is TGTGCCAGCAGCGTCCGGTGGGGCCGAGCCTACGAGCAGTACTTC. This sequence encodes CASSVRWGRAYEQYF.

This chain uses TRBV7-3 with TRBJ2-1; 13 bases match TRBD2. Trimming at V came to 3 bases and at J to 8 bases, leaving 4 bases not matched to a gene. The CDR3 is 15 residues long. CDR1 SGHTA and CDR2 FQGTGA come from the germline V gene. CDR3 nucleotide sequence: TGTGCCAGCAGCTTTACAACTAGCGGGAGGGATGAGCAGTTCTTC. Encoded protein: CASSFTTSGRDEQFF. Using reference TRBV7-3 and TRBJ2-1 for the parts outside the CDR3, the full variable domain is GAGVSQTPSNKVTEKGKYVELRCDPISGHTALYWYRQSLGQGPEFLIYFQGTGAADDSGLPNDRFFAVRPEGSVSTLKIQRTERGDSAVYLCASSFTTSGRDEQFFGPGTRLTVL.

The chain carries TRBV7-2 and TRBJ2-1; TRBD2 might be the D (5 bases). The CDR3 sequence is 15 residues long. CDR1 SGHTA and CDR2 FQGNSA come from the germline V gene. The V end lost 5 bases, the J end lost 2 bases, and 13 bases lay between the germline ends. DNA of the CDR3: TGTGCCAGCAGCCCCCGGAGCGGAGCCTACAATGAGCAGTTCTTC. Its protein is CASSPRSGAYNEQFF.

The chain joins TRBV11-3 to TRBJ2-7; 13 nucleotides agree with TRBD2. There are 16 residues in the CDR3. Germline trimming cut 5 bases from V and 5 bases from J; bases unmatched to any gene: 9. Germline CDR1 SGHNT, CDR2 YENEEA. CDR3 DNA: TGTGCCAGCAGCAAAGGGACTAGCGGGAAAATCGACGAGCAGTACTTC. Translating gives CASSKGTSGKIDEQYF.

The sample holds one count of this clone. The chain recombines TRBV25-1 with TRBJ1-1; a weak D match, TRBD1 (6 bases). The CDR3 extends over 15 amino acids. Germline V gene data show CDR1 as MGHDK and CDR2 as SYGVNS. The V and J ends lost 2 bases and 5 bases respectively, with 15 bases between them. The CDR3 here is CASSEIPGEGTEAFF. In nucleotides, the CDR3 is TGTGCCAGCAGTGAAATTCCAGGGGAGGGGACTGAAGCTTTCTTT.

The chain has TRBV6-7 and TRBJ2-6; 8 positions agree with TRBD1. TRBV6-7 has ORF status, its function being uncertain. The CDR3 has 22 residues. V was pared by 2 bases and J by 0 bases, with 18 bases of the junction left unmatched. The CDR3 spells CASSYRHPPGAGGVSGANVLTF. CDR3 sequence (DNA): TGTGCCAGCAGTTACCGCCACCCGCCCGGGGCAGGGGGCGTCTCTGGGGCCAACGTCCTGACTTTC.

This clone was detected a few times. The chain combines TRBV24-1 with TRBJ2-7; D might be TRBD2 (5 bases). CDR3 length: 12 amino acids. V was shortened by 4 bases and J by 9 bases, with 12 bases between the two germline ends. Germline V gene lookup returns CDR1 KGHDR and CDR2 SFDVKD. CDR3 coding DNA: TGTGCCACCAGTGACGCGGACCGGGGGCAGTACTTC. As protein: CATSDADRGQYF.

The sample holds one count of this clone. This chain joins TRBV11-3 and TRBJ2-1, with 8 bases that match TRBD1. The CDR3 covers 16 residues. The V and J ends lost 1 base and 2 bases, in that order; junction bases with no gene match: 4. Germline V lookup: CDR1 SGHNT, CDR2 YENEEA. DNA of the CDR3: TGTGCCAGCAGCTTAGCCGGGACAGGAGCCTACAATGAGCAGTTCTTC. Translating gives CASSLAGTGAYNEQFF.

The chain recombines TRBV11-2 with TRBJ2-7, with 7 bases lining up with TRBD2. The CDR3 runs to 13 residues. J lost 3 bases, V lost 7 bases, and 6 bases had no gene match. Per the germline V gene, CDR1 is SGHAT and CDR2 is FQNNGV. The CDR3 nucleotides read TGTGCCAGCACCTCACTAGCGAACTACGAGCAGTACTTC. The encoded protein is CASTSLANYEQYF. Looking up the rest from reference TRBV11-2 and TRBJ2-7 gives the full variable domain: EAGVAQSPRYKIIEKRQSVAFWCNPISGHATLYWYQQILGQGPKLLIQFQNNGVVDDSQLPKDRFSAERLKGVDSTLKIQPAKLEDSAVYLCASTSLANYEQYFGPGTRLTVT.

The rearrangement links TRBV9 to TRBJ2-1, with D unclear. This CDR3 spans 13 amino acids. Per the germline V gene, CDR1 is SGDLS and CDR2 is YYNGEE. V gave up 0 bases and J gave up 11 bases, with 12 bases separating them. The CDR3 DNA follows: TGTGCCAGCAGCGTAGCTGTGGGCGCCAAGCAGTTCTTC. Amino acid sequence: CASSVAVGAKQFF.

This chain connects TRBV3-1 (or the pseudogene TRBV3-2) to TRBJ1-2; 8 bases align to TRBD1. The V and J ends lost 3 bases and 0 bases, in that order; junction bases with no gene match: 18. Per germline, CDR1 LGHDT and CDR2 YNNKEL (reference sequence). The CDR3 runs 20 residues. CDR3 protein: CASSHSIQLAGGRSNYGYTF. The CDR3 DNA sequence: TGTGCCAGCAGCCACAGCATCCAGTTGGCAGGGGGCAGATCTAACTATGGCTACACCTTC.

V gene TRBV5-1 combines with J gene TRBJ2-1; 7 nucleotides agree with TRBD2. The CDR3 extends over 15 amino acids. Per the germline V gene, CDR1 is SGHRS and CDR2 is YFSETQ. Unmatched junction bases numbered 4, after V lost 2 bases and J lost 2 bases. CDR3 amino acids: CASSFGLGTYNEQFF. CDR3 DNA: TGCGCCAGCAGCTTTGGACTAGGGACCTACAATGAGCAGTTCTTC.

The chain joins TRBV27 to TRBJ2-7; 7 bases match TRBD1. The CDR3 runs to 12 residues. The V gene end was trimmed by 8 bases and the J gene end by 1 base; junction bases not matched to a gene: 2. Per the germline V gene, CDR1 is MNHEY and CDR2 is SMNVEV (reference sequence). This CDR3 reads CASRDSSYEQYF. The CDR3 DNA is TGTGCCAGCCGGGACAGTTCCTACGAGCAGTACTTC.

CDR3 DNA: TGTGCCACCAGCAGAGTGGCAGGGAGGAATTCACCCCTCCACTTT. Translation gives CATSRVAGRNSPLHF. The gene calls are TRBV15 and TRBJ1-6; weak D call: TRBD1 (5 bases). V was cut by 1 base and J by 7 bases, with 11 bases left in between. There are 15 residues in the CDR3. CDR1 LNHNV and CDR2 YYDKDF come from the germline V gene (reference sequence).